This T cell receptor (beta chain) was sequenced in a study of blood T cell repertoires in COVID-19. Study at large: Sites in the United States, Italy and Spain provided acute and convalescent COVID-19 samples. T cells, B-cell-depleted T cells, or PBMCs provided the cDNA or gDNA that served as material.

Methods used by the authors: Reference gene primers were amplified, and this amplification served to estimate nucleated cell counts. Here immunoSEQ multiplex PCR was the method, and the copy in TCRdb shows in-frame clones only, minus some. V and J calls and clone size are copied from that table; D and trimming were computed from the DNA. The repertoire holds about 50,000 clones, with 80% to 90% as singletons. A single count supports this clone. Germline V gene sequence: CDR1 MNHEY, CDR2 SMNVEV (reference sequence). This CDR3 spans 16 amino acids. Trimming at V came to 6 bases and at J to 3 bases, leaving 10 bases not matched to a gene.

Sample: peripheral blood. The rearrangement joins TRBV27 to TRBJ1-5; 8 bases align to TRBD1. The TCR was taken from a woman aged 55-69 years with acute or convalescent COVID-19. As DNA, the CDR3 is TGTGCCAGCAGCCGTCGACAGGGGAGGGTCAATCAGCCCCAGCATTTT. This translates into CASSRRQGRVNQPQHF.